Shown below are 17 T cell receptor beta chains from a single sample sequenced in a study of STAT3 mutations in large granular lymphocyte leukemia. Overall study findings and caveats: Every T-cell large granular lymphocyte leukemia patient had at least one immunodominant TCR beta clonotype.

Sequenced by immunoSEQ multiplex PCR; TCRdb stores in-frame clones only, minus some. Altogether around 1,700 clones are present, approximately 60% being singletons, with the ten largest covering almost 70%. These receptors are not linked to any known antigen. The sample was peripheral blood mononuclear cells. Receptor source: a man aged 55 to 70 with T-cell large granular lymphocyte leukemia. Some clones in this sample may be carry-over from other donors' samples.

The CDR3 spells CASSWTDFYGYTF. CDR3 sequence (DNA): TGTGCCAGCAGCTGGACAGATTTCTATGGCTACACCTTC. This chain uses TRBV7-9 with TRBJ1-2, with D tentatively TRBD1 (6 bases). Germline V gene sequence: CDR1 SEHNR, CDR2 FQNEAQ (reference sequence). Trimming took off 4 bases at V and 4 bases at J, with 10 bases between the two ends. There are 13 residues in the CDR3.

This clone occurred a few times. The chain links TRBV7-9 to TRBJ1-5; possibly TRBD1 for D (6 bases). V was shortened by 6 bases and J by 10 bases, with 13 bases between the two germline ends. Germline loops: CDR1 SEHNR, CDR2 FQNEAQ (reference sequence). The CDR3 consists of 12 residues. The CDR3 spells CASSSRGGPQHF. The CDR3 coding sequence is TGTGCCAGCAGTTCCAGGGGCGGACCCCAGCATTTT.

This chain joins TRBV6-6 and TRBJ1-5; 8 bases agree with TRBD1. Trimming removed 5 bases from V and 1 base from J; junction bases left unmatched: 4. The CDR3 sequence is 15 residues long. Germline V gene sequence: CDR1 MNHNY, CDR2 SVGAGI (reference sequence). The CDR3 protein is CASSDRGGSNQPQHF. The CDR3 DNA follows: TGTGCCAGCAGTGACAGGGGAGGGAGCAATCAGCCCCAGCATTTT.

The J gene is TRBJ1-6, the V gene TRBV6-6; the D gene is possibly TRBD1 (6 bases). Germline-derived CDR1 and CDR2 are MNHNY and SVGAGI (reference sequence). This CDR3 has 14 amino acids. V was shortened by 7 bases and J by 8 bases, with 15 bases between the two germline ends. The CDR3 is CASTPEGGHSPLHF. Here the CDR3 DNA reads TGTGCCAGCACCCCGGAGGGGGGGCATTCACCCCTCCACTTT.

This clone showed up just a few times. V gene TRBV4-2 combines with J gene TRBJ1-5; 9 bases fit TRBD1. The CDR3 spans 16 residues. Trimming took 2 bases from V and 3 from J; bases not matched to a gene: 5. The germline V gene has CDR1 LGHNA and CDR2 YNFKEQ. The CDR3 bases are TGTGCCAGCAGCCAACAAACAGGGGGCTTCAATCAGCCCCAGCATTTT. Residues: CASSQQTGGFNQPQHF.

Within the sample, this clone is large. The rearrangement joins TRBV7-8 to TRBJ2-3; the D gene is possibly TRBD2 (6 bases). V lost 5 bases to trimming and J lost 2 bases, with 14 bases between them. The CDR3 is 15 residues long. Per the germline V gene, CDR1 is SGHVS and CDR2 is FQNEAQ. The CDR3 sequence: CASSPPGVSTDTQYF. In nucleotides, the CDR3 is TGTGCCAGCAGCCCACCGGGAGTCTCCACAGATACGCAGTATTTT.

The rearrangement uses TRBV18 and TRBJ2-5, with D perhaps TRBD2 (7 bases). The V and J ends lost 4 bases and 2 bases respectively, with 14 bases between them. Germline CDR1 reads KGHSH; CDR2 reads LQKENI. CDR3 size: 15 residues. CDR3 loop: CASSLDSGAQETQYF. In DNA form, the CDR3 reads TGTGCCAGCTCACTGGACAGCGGGGCTCAAGAGACCCAGTACTTC.

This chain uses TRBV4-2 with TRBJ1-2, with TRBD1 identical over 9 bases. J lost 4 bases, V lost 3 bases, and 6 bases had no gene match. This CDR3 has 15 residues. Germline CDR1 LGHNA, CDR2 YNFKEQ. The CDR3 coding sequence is TGTGCCAGCAGCCACGCCGGGACAGGGCCCTATGGCTACACCTTC. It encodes CASSHAGTGPYGYTF.

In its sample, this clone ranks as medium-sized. CDR3 nucleotide sequence: TGTGCCAGCAGCTTAATCATGGAAAACATTCAGTACTTC. Translating it yields CASSLIMENIQYF. The chain carries TRBV13 and TRBJ2-4, with D unresolved. CDR1 is PRHDT, CDR2 FYEKMQ, per germline (reference sequence). V lost 2 bases and J lost 5, with 7 bases in between. The CDR3 has 13 residues.

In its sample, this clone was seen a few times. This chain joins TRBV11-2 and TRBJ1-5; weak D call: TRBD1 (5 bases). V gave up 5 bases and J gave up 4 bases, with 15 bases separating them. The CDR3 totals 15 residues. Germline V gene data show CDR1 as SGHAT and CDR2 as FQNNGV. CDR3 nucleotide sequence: TGTGCCAGCAGCCCCGGGACTCGAGAAAATCAGCCCCAGCATTTT. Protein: CASSPGTRENQPQHF.

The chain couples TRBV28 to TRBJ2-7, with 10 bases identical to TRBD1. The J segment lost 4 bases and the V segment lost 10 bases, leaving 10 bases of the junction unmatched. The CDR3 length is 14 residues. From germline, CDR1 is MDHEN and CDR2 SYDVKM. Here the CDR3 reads CATTTGGASYEQYF. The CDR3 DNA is TGTGCCACAACGACAGGGGGCGCTTCTTACGAGCAGTACTTC.

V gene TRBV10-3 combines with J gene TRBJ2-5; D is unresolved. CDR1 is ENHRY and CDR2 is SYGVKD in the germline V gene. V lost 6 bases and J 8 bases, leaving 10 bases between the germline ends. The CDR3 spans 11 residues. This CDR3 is CAISPSGTQYF. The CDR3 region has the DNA TGTGCCATCAGCCCTTCGGGCACCCAGTACTTC.

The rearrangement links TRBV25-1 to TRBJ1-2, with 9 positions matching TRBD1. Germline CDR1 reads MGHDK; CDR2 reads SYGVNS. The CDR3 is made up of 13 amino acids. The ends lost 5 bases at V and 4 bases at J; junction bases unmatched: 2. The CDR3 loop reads CASSRGQGYGYTF. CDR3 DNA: TGTGCCAGCAGTCGGGGACAGGGCTATGGCTACACCTTC.

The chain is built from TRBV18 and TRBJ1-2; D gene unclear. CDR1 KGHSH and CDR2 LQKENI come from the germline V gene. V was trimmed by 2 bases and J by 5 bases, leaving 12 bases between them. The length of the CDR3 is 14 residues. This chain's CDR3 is CASSPIADPYGYTF. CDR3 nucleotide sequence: TGTGCCAGCTCACCAATCGCGGATCCTTATGGCTACACCTTC.

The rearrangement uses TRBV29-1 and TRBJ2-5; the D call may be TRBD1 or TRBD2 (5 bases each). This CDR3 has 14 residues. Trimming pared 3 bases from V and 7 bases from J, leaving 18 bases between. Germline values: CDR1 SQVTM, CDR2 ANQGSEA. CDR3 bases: TGCAGCGTTGAGCCGGGACCTCATCGGGGGACCCAGTACTTC. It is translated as CSVEPGPHRGTQYF.

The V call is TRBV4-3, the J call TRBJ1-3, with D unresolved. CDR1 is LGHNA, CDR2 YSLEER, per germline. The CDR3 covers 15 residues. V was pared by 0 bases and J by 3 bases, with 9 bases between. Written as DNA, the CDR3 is TGCGCCAGCAGCCAAGAAGTGCTCAATGGAAACACCATATATTTT. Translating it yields CASSQEVLNGNTIYF.

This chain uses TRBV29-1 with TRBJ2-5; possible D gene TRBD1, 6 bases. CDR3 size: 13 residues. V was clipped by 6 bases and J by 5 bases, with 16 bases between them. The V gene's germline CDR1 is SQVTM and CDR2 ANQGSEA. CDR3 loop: CSVDPDRRETQYF. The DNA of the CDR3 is TGCAGCGTAGATCCTGACAGGCGTGAGACCCAGTACTTC. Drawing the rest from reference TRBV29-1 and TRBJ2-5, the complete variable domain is SAVISQKPSRDICQRGTSLTIQCQVDSQVTMMFWYRQQPGQSLTLIATANQGSEATYESGFVIDKFPISRPNLTFSTLTVSNMSPEDSSIYLCSVDPDRRETQYFGPGTRLLVL.